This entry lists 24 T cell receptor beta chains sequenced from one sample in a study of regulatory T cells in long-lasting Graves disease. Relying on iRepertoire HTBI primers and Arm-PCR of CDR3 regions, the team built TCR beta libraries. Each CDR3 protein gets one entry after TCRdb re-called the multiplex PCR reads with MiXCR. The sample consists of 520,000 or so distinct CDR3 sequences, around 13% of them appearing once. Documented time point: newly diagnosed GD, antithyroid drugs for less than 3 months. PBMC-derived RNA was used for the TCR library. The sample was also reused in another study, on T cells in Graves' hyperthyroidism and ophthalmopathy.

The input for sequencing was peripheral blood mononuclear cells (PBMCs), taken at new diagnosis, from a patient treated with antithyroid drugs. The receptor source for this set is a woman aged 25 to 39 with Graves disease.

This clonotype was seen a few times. CDR3 DNA: TGTGCCAGCAGCTTAAAGGGATCTAATGAAAAACTGTTTTTT. Translation: CASSLKGSNEKLFF. This sequence joins TRBV27 and TRBJ1-4; D call uncertain. Trimming shortened V by 6 bases and J by 3 bases, and 11 bases separated the two germline ends. In germline, CDR1 is MNHEY, CDR2 SMNVEV (reference sequence). This CDR3 has 14 residues.

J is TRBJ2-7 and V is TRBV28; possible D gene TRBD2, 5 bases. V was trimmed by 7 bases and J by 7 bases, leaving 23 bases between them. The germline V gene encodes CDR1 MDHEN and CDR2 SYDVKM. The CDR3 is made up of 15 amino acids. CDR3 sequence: CASIPWVGVPREQYF. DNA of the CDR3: TGTGCCAGCATCCCTTGGGTGGGAGTACCCCGGGAGCAGTACTTC.

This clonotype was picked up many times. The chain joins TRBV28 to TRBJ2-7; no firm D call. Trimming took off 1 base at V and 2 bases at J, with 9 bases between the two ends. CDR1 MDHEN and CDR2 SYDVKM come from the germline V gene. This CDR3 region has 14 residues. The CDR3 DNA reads TGTGCCAGCAGTTTATTCCCAGGACCCTACGAGCAGTACTTC. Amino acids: CASSLFPGPYEQYF.

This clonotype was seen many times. CDR3 in amino acids: CSVGPGAGQPQHF. For the CDR3, the DNA is TGCAGCGTTGGACCTGGGGCAGGTCAGCCCCAGCATTTT. The chain joins TRBV29-1 to TRBJ1-5, with D perhaps TRBD1 (5 bases). Germline V gene lookup returns CDR1 SQVTM and CDR2 ANQGSEA. V lost 4 bases, J lost 6 bases, and 13 bases lay in between. This CDR3 spans 13 amino acids.

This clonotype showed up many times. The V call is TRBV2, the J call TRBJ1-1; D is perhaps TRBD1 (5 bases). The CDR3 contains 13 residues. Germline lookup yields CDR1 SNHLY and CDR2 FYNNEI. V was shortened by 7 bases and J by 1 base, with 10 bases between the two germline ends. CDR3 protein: CASMTDRNTEAFF. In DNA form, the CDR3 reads TGTGCCAGCATGACCGACAGGAACACTGAAGCTTTCTTT.

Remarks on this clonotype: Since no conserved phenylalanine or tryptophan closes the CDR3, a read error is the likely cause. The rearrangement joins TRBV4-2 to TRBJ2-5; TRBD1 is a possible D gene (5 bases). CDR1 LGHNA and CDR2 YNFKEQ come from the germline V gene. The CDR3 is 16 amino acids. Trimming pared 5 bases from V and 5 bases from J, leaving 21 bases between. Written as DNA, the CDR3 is TGTGCCAGCAGCTTAAATTCCGGTCCAGGGTGGGAGACCCAGTACTTA. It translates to CASSLNSGPGWETQYL.

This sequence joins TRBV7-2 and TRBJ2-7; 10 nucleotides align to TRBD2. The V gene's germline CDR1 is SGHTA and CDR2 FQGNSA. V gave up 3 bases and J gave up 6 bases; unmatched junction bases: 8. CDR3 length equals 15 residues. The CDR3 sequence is CASSFRPSGSREQYF. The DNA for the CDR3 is TGTGCCAGCAGCTTCCGACCTAGCGGGAGCCGCGAGCAGTACTTC.

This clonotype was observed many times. CDR3 in DNA: TGTGCCAGCAGCGCCTATCCCTACAATGAGCAGTTCTTC. Residues: CASSAYPYNEQFF. The chain joins TRBV9 to TRBJ2-1, with no clear D. Germline CDR1 reads SGDLS; CDR2 reads YYNGEE. The CDR3 is 13 residues long. Trimming removed 3 bases at V and 2 bases at J, with 6 bases between. The complete variable domain, with remaining parts taken from reference TRBV9 and TRBJ2-1, reads DSGVTQTPKHLITATGQRVTLRCSPRSGDLSVYWYQQSLDQGLQFLIQYYNGEERAKGNILERFSAQQFPDLHSELNLSSLELGDSALYFCASSAYPYNEQFFGPGTRLTVL.

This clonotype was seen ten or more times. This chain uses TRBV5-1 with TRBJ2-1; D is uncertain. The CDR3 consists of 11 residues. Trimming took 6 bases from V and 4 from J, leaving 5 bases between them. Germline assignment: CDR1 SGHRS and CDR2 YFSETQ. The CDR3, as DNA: TGCGCCAGCATGGGGTACAATGAGCAGTTCTTC. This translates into CASMGYNEQFF.

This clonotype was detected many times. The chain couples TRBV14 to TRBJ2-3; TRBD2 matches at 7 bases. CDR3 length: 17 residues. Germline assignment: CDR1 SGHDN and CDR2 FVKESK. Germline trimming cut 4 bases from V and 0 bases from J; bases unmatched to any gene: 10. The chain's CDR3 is CASSPLAHSGSTDTQYF. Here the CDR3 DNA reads TGTGCCAGCAGCCCCTTGGCCCATAGCGGGAGCACAGATACGCAGTATTTT.

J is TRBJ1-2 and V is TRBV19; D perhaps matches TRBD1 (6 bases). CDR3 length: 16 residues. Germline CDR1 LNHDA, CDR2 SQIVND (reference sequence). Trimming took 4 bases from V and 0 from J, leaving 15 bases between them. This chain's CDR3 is CASSNGGSRANYGYTF. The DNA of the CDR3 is TGTGCCAGTAGTAACGGGGGCAGCCGAGCTAACTATGGCTACACCTTC.

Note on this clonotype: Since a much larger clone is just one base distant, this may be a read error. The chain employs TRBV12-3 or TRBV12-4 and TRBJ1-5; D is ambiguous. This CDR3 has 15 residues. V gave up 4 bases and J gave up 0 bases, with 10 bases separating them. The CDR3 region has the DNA TGTGCCAGCAGTTCCCTCGGCAGTAGCAATCAGCCCCAGCATTTT. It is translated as CASSSLGSSNQPQHF.

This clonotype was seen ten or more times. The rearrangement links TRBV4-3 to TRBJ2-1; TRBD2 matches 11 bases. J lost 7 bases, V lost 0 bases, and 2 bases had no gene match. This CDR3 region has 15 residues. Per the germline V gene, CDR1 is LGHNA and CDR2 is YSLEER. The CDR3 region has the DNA TGCGCCAGCAGCCAAGACCTAGCGGGAGGAAATGAGCAGTTCTTC. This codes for CASSQDLAGGNEQFF.

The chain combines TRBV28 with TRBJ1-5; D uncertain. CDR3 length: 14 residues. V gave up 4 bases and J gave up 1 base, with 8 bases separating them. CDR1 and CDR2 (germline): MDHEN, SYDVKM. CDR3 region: CASSSPGSNQPQHF. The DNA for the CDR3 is TGTGCCAGCAGTTCACCGGGAAGCAATCAGCCCCAGCATTTT.

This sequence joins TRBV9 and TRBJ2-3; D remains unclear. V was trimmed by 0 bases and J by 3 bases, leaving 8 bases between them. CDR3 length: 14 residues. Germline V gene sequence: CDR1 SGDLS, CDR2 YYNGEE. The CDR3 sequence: CASSVVSGTDTQYF. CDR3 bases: TGTGCCAGCAGCGTAGTGAGTGGGACAGATACGCAGTATTTT.

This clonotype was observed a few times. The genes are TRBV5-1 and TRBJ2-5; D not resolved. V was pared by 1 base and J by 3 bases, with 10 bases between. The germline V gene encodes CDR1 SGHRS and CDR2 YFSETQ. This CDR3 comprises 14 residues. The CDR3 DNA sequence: TGCGCCAGCAGCTTGACAGCCGCCAAAGAGACCCAGTACTTC. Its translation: CASSLTAAKETQYF. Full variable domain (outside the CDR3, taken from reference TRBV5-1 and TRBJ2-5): KAGVTQTPRYLIKTRGQQVTLSCSPISGHRSVSWYQQTPGQGLQFLFEYFSETQRNKGNFPGRFSGRQFSNSRSEMNVSTLELGDSALYLCASSLTAAKETQYFGPGTRLLVL.

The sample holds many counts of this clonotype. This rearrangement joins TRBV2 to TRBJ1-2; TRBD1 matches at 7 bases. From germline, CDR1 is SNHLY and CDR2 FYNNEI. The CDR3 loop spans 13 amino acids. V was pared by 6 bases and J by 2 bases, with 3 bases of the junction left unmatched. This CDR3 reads CASSADRNYGYTF. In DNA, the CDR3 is TGTGCCAGCAGCGCGGACAGGAACTATGGCTACACCTTC.

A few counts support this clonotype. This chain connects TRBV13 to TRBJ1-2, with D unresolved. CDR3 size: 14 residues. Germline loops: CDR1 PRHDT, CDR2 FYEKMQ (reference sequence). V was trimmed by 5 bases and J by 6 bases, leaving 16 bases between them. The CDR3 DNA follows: TGTGCCAGCAGCCCCCTTGGGCCGGGAGATGGCTACACCTTC. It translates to CASSPLGPGDGYTF.

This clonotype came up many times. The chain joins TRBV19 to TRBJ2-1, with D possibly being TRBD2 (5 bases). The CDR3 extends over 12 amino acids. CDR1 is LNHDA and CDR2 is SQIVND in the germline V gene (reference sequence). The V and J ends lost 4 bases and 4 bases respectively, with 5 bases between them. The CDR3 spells CASSTGYNEQFF. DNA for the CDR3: TGTGCCAGTAGTACGGGGTACAATGAGCAGTTCTTC. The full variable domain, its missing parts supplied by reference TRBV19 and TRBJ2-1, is DGGITQSPKYLFRKEGQNVTLSCEQNLNHDAMYWYRQDPGQGLRLIYYSQIVNDFQKGDIAEGYSVSREKKESFPLTVTSAQKNPTAFYLCASSTGYNEQFFGPGTRLTVL.

The CDR3 DNA follows: TGTGCCAGCAGCCCCCACCGATTCAATAGCAATCAGCCCCAGCATTTT. Protein sequence: CASSPHRFNSNQPQHF. V usage is TRBV7-8 and J usage is TRBJ1-5; no reliable D call. Germline assignment: CDR1 SGHVS and CDR2 FQNEAQ. V dropped 5 bases and J dropped 0 bases, with 14 bases sitting between them. The CDR3 consists of 16 residues.

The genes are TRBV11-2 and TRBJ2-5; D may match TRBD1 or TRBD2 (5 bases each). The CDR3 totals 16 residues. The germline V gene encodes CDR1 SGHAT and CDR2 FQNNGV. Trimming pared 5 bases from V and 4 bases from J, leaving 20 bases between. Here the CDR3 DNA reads TGTGCCAGCAGCCGATTTACCGGGACCCGAGGAGAGACCCAGTACTTC. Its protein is CASSRFTGTRGETQYF.

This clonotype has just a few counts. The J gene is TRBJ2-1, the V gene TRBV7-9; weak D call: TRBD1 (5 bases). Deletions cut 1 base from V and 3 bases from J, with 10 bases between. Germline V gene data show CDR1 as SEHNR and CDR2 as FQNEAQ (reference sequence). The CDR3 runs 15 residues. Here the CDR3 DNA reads TGTGCCAGCAGCTTAGTTCAGGGTTTCTACAATGAGCAGTTCTTC. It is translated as CASSLVQGFYNEQFF. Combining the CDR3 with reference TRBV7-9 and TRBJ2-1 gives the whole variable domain DTGVSQNPRHKITKRGQNVTFRCDPISEHNRLYWYRQTLGQGPEFLTYFQNEAQLEKSRLLSDRFSAERPKGSFSTLEIQRTEQGDSAMYLCASSLVQGFYNEQFFGPGTRLTVL.

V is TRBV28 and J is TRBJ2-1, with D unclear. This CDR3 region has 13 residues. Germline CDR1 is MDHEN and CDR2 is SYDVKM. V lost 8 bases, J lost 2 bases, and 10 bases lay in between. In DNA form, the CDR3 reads TGTGCCAGCCCCCCACCGCCCTACAATGAGCAGTTCTTC. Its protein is CASPPPPYNEQFF.

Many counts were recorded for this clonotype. The CDR3 DNA is TGCAGTGCTGACGCACACACTAGCACAGATACGCAGTATTTT. Amino acid sequence: CSADAHTSTDTQYF. The rearrangement links TRBV20-1 to TRBJ2-3; D is ambiguous. Germline V lookup: CDR1 DFQATT, CDR2 SNEGSKA (reference sequence). With 5 bases removed from V and 0 bases from J, the gap between germline ends came to 12 bases. The CDR3 has 14 amino acids.